A selection of T cell receptor beta chains follows, all from one sample in a study of cytomegalovirus exposure and HLA in healthy donors. Some clones are missing from TCRdb's copy, which holds only in-frame ones; the method was immunoSEQ multiplex PCR. Here the sample spans about 200,000 clones, approximately 80% being singletons. Source material: PBMCs. Receptors originate from a girl aged 5-17 years in good health and CMV-seronegative. Each CDR3 is given with its conserved first and last residue. A D gene is named only where the DNA matches it firmly. Clone size, where shown, is once, few, many, or a class for clones that have expanded.

d_call	j_call	v_call	clone_size	cdr3_nt	cdr3_aa
-	TRBJ2-3	TRBV5-6	-	TGTGCCAGCAGCTTGTTTGCGGGGGCTAGCACAGATACGCAGTATTTT	CASSLFAGASTDTQYF
-	TRBJ2-2	TRBV4-2	-	TGTGCCAGCAGCCAAGGGGTTGAGGGGGACCTGAACACCGGGGAGCTGTTTTTT	CASSQGVEGDLNTGELFF
TRBD1	TRBJ1-5	TRBV6-1	-	TGTGCCAGCGGGACAGTGAATAATCAGCCCCAGCATTTT	CASGTVNNQPQHF
TRBD1	TRBJ1-5	TRBV19	-	TGTGCCAGTAAAACCTGGCAGGGGGCGAATCAGCCCCAGCATTTT	CASKTWQGANQPQHF
-	TRBJ2-4	TRBV7-2	-	TGTGCCAGCAGCCTAGAGCCCCTAGCCAAAAACATTCAGTACTTC	CASSLEPLAKNIQYF
-	TRBJ1-1	TRBV15	-	TGTGCCACCAGCAGAGGAAGACAGTTCACTGAAGCTTTCTTT	CATSRGRQFTEAFF
-	TRBJ2-7	TRBV9	-	TGTGCCAGCAGCCCAGAGGCCCTCTTCTCCTACGAGCAGTACTTC	CASSPEALFSYEQYF
TRBD1	TRBJ1-1	TRBV28	-	TGTGCCAGCAGTTCAGACAGGGTGGGAACTGAAGCTTTCTTT	CASSSDRVGTEAFF
TRBD1	TRBJ2-5	TRBV4-1	-	TGCGCCAGCAGCCAACTTCCCATGACAGGGACCCAAGAGACCCAGTACTTC	CASSQLPMTGTQETQYF
TRBD1	TRBJ2-3	TRBV18	-	TGTGCCAGCCGACAGGGGGCACGCACAGATACGCAGTATTTT	CASRQGARTDTQYF
-	TRBJ1-2	TRBV2	-	TGTGCCAGCAGTGAAGCGCTAACAGAGATCTATGGCTACACCTTC	CASSEALTEIYGYTF
-	TRBJ2-3	TRBV7-5	-	TGTGCCAGAAGCTTACCCTTTTTCTGTGCAGATACGCAGTATTTT	CARSLPFFCADTQYF
TRBD2	TRBJ2-1	TRBV7-2	-	TGTGCCAGCAGCGGGCTAGCGGGGGCTCTAAAGCAGTTCTTC	CASSGLAGALKQFF
-	TRBJ2-7	TRBV6-5	once	TGTGCCAGCAGTTACTCGGGGCTCGCTGGGTACGAGCAGTACTTC	CASSYSGLAGYEQYF
TRBD1	TRBJ2-7	TRBV7-2	-	TGTGCCAGCAGCTCGAACCCAGGGACAGGGAGGAACGAGCAGTACTTC	CASSSNPGTGRNEQYF
-	TRBJ1-4	TRBV10-3	-	TGTGCCATCAGTGAGGGCAGGGTCGAAAAACTGTTTTTT	CAISEGRVEKLFF
-	TRBJ1-3	TRBV9	few	TGTGCCAGCAGCCCCTGGACAGCTGGAAACACCATATATTTT	CASSPWTAGNTIYF
-	TRBJ1-5	TRBV27	-	TGTGCCAGCAGTTTCGGGGGGGCGAATCAGCCCCAGCATTTT	CASSFGGANQPQHF
-	TRBJ2-1	TRBV7-2	-	TGTGCCAGCAGCTACCTAGGGGGAGTTGGGAATGAGCAGTTCTTC	CASSYLGGVGNEQFF
-	TRBJ1-2	TRBV28	-	TGTGCCAGCAGCAATCAGGACAGCATGACCTATGGCTACACCTTC	CASSNQDSMTYGYTF
TRBD2	TRBJ2-1	TRBV28	-	TGTGCCAGCAGCCCCGGGACTAGCGGGGGCAATGAGCAGTTCTTC	CASSPGTSGGNEQFF
-	TRBJ1-1	TRBV6-5	few	TGTGCCAGCAGTTACGGTAGGAACACTGAAGCTTTCTTT	CASSYGRNTEAFF
-	TRBJ1-1	TRBV6-1	few	TGTGCCAGCAGCCGTGGACCGACTATTGAAGCTTTCTTT	CASSRGPTIEAFF
TRBD1	TRBJ2-2	TRBV7-2	-	TGTGCCAGCAGCTTTGCAGGGGGCTCGAACACCGGGGAGCTGTTTTTT	CASSFAGGSNTGELFF
TRBD2	TRBJ2-3	TRBV7-7	once	TGTGCTAGCGTAAGCGGGAGGGTCTCAGATACGCAGTATTTT	CASVSGRVSDTQYF
-	TRBJ1-1	TRBV30	-	TGTGCCTGGAGTGACCTGCAAGGGGCAGCCAACACTGAAGCTTTCTTT	CAWSDLQGAANTEAFF
-	TRBJ1-5	TRBV6-5	-	TGTGCCAGCAGTTACTCGAGGGGGAGTCAGCCCCAGCATTTT	CASSYSRGSQPQHF
-	TRBJ1-2	TRBV2	-	TGTGCCAGCAGTGAAGCGCGCCGGGTCTATGGCTACACCTTC	CASSEARRVYGYTF
-	TRBJ1-2	TRBV5-5	-	TGTGCCAGCAGCTTAACAGGTGCCTATGGCTACACCTTC	CASSLTGAYGYTF
-	TRBJ2-7	TRBV4-2	-	TGTGCCAGCAGCCAAGAGGACTATAATTACGAGCAGTACTTC	CASSQEDYNYEQYF
-	TRBJ2-3	TRBV5-1	-	TGCGCCAGCAGCTTGGCCGTCGGGGGAGCAGGATCGCAGTATTTT	CASSLAVGGAGSQYF
TRBD1	TRBJ2-3	TRBV6-5	-	TGTGCCAGCAAATCGGGACAGTTAATAGATACGCAGTATTTT	CASKSGQLIDTQYF
-	TRBJ1-1	TRBV9	-	TGTGCCAGCAGCGCCGACAGAGAAAGGGCTGAAGCTTTCTTT	CASSADRERAEAFF
-	TRBJ2-1	TRBV5-1	-	TGCGCCAGCTGCGAAACAGGAGACTCCTACAATGAGCAGTTCTTC	CASCETGDSYNEQFF
-	TRBJ2-3	TRBV7-2	-	TGTGCCAGCAGCCTCCGGGTCCTCACCCCTAACACAGATACGCAGTATTTT	CASSLRVLTPNTDTQYF
-	TRBJ2-5	TRBV18	-	TGTGCCAGCTCACCGATCGGGAATAACCAAGAGACCCAGTACTTC	CASSPIGNNQETQYF
-	TRBJ2-6	TRBV5-1	-	TGCGCCAGCACATACAGGGCCCCCTCTGGGGCCAACGTCCTGACTTTC	CASTYRAPSGANVLTF
TRBD2	TRBJ2-5	TRBV4-1	-	TGCGCCAGCAGCCTGACTAGCGGGGAAGAGACCCAGTACTTC	CASSLTSGEETQYF
TRBD1	TRBJ2-7	TRBV16	-	TGTGCCAGCAGCCAGATAGACAGGGAGTCCGAGCAGTACTTC	CASSQIDRESEQYF
-	TRBJ2-1	TRBV4-2	-	TGTGCCAGCGGGATAGAGGGACTCAACAATGAGCAGTTCTTC	CASGIEGLNNEQFF
TRBD1	TRBJ1-5	TRBV2	-	TGTGCCAGCAGATCTCGGACAGGGGTAAGTCAGCCCCAGCATTTT	CASRSRTGVSQPQHF
TRBD2	TRBJ2-5	TRBV5-4	-	TGTGCCAGCAGCTTCTCCCAAGCGGGAGCAGAGACCCAGTACTTC	CASSFSQAGAETQYF
-	TRBJ2-3	TRBV28	-	TGTGCCAGCGGGGGAGGGCAGGGGCTCACAGATACGCAGTATTTT	CASGGGQGLTDTQYF
TRBD1	TRBJ1-2	TRBV9	-	TGTGCCAGCAGCCCGTGGACAGGTGGGGCTAACTATGGCTACACCTTC	CASSPWTGGANYGYTF
-	TRBJ1-5	TRBV25-1	-	TGTGCCAGCCTTAGCCCGAGACAGCCCCAGCATTTT	CASLSPRQPQHF
TRBD1	TRBJ1-6	TRBV4-2	once	TGTGCCAGCAGCCAAGATTTAGGACAGGGTAAATCACCCCTCCACTTT	CASSQDLGQGKSPLHF
-	TRBJ1-5	TRBV20-1	-	TGCAGTGCTAGAGATAGTGCCATCCAGCATTTT	CSARDSAIQHF
-	TRBJ1-5	TRBV19	-	TGTGCCAGTAGTACCTACAGACAGCCCCAGCATTTT	CASSTYRQPQHF
TRBD2	TRBJ2-5	TRBV6-6	-	TGTGCCAGCAGTTTATGGGACTACCAAGGGACCCAGTACTTC	CASSLWDYQGTQYF
-	TRBJ1-2	TRBV7-9	-	TGTGCCAGCAGCCCCCGGGGGGGAAAGGATGGCTACACCTTC	CASSPRGGKDGYTF